These T cell receptor beta chains were read from a single sample in a study of blood T cell repertoires in COVID-19. Here immunoSEQ multiplex PCR was the method, and the copy in TCRdb shows in-frame clones only, minus some. The sample lists approximately 86,000 clones, around 89% seen once, with around 8.6% in the top ten. Specimen: peripheral blood. The receptors were gathered from a man over 45 with acute or convalescent COVID-19. Both conserved end residues are part of each CDR3. A D gene is named only where the DNA matches it firmly. Only some rows state a clone size, as once, few, many or a class for expanded clones.

V gene	D gene	J gene	clone size	CDR3 DNA	CDR3 protein
TRBV7-2	NA	TRBJ1-2	NA	TGTGCCAGCAGCTTGGGAGGGGGGACGGGGAACTATGGCTACACCTTC	CASSLGGGTGNYGYTF
TRBV9	NA	TRBJ2-1	NA	TGTGCCAGCAGCGTAGCTCAGGGCCTGATGTATGAGCAGTTCTTC	CASSVAQGLMYEQFF
TRBV19	TRBD1	TRBJ1-5	NA	TGTGCCAGTAGTATTAGGGACAGGGTTCGGCAGCCCCAGCATTTT	CASSIRDRVRQPQHF
TRBV7-9	TRBD1	TRBJ2-1	NA	TGTGCCAGCAGCTTAGTCCGGGACAGGGGGGATGAGCAGTTCTTC	CASSLVRDRGDEQFF
TRBV15	NA	TRBJ2-7	NA	TGTGCCACCAGCAGAGATAGGGGTCGCGAGCAGTACTTC	CATSRDRGREQYF
TRBV6-5	TRBD2	TRBJ2-7	NA	TGTGCCAGCAGCCTAGCCGGACTAGCGGCGTACGAGCAGTACTTC	CASSLAGLAAYEQYF
TRBV5-7	TRBD1	TRBJ2-5	NA	TGTGCCAGCAGCCAACCGACAGGGAAAGAGACCCAGTACTTC	CASSQPTGKETQYF
TRBV6-6	TRBD1	TRBJ1-5	NA	TGTGCCAGCAGTTACGACAGGGTCTACAATCAGCCCCAGCATTTT	CASSYDRVYNQPQHF
TRBV6-5	NA	TRBJ1-4	once	TGTGCCAGCAGCCCCGATCGGCAGGTTTATGAAAAACTGTTTTTT	CASSPDRQVYEKLFF
TRBV7-2	TRBD1	TRBJ1-2	NA	TGTGCCAGCAGCTCACGACAGGGGGCTTTTTATGGCTACACCTTC	CASSSRQGAFYGYTF
TRBV15	TRBD1	TRBJ1-2	NA	TGTGCCACCAGAGGGACAGGGGGCTATGGCTACACCTTC	CATRGTGGYGYTF
TRBV30	TRBD2	TRBJ2-5	once	TGTGCCTGGACTAGCGGGGAGACCCAGTACTTC	CAWTSGETQYF
TRBV9	NA	TRBJ2-3	NA	TGTGCCAGCAGCCCCTTTAGCACAGATACGCAGTATTTT	CASSPFSTDTQYF
TRBV7-9	NA	TRBJ1-5	once	TGTGCCAGCAGTAGTACAGGGAATCAGCCCCAGCATTTT	CASSSTGNQPQHF
TRBV2	TRBD2	TRBJ2-3	few	TGTGCCAGCAAGATCGGACTAGCGGGGGGGCTCACAGATACGCAGTATTTT	CASKIGLAGGLTDTQYF
TRBV9	TRBD2	TRBJ2-1	NA	TGTGCCAGCAGCACCCTCGGGACTAGCAATGAGCAGTTCTTC	CASSTLGTSNEQFF
TRBV27	NA	TRBJ1-2	NA	TGTGCCAGCGGGAGAGGTACAGTTACAGCGAACTATGGCTACACCTTC	CASGRGTVTANYGYTF
TRBV2	TRBD2	TRBJ2-1	NA	TGTGCCAGCAACCTATTAACTAGCGGGGCGAGCAATGAGCAGTTCTTC	CASNLLTSGASNEQFF
TRBV7-6	NA	TRBJ2-5	NA	TGTGCCAGCAGCCCTATGGCGGTTCAGGGGGAGACCCAGTACTTC	CASSPMAVQGETQYF
TRBV12-3/TRBV12-4	NA	TRBJ2-1	NA	TGTGCCAGCAGCCGCCAAGACAGAAATGAGCAGTTCTTC	CASSRQDRNEQFF
TRBV7-3	NA	TRBJ2-3	NA	TGTGCCAGCAGCTTAGCGGGCGGGAGCACAGATACGCAGTATTTT	CASSLAGGSTDTQYF
TRBV6-1	NA	TRBJ1-1	NA	TGTGCCAGCAGTGAAGCGCGGGGGACTGAAGCTTTCTTT	CASSEARGTEAFF
TRBV28	NA	TRBJ2-3	NA	TGTGCCAGCAGCCCGCGGCTCACAGATACGCAGTATTTT	CASSPRLTDTQYF
TRBV3-1/TRBV3-2	TRBD1	TRBJ2-2	NA	TGTGCCAGCAGCCCGGCAATGGGACAGGGGAACACCGGGGAGCTGTTTTTT	CASSPAMGQGNTGELFF
TRBV19	NA	TRBJ1-2	NA	TGTGCCAGTACCAACACAGACAACTATGGCTACACCTTC	CASTNTDNYGYTF
TRBV5-5	TRBD2	TRBJ2-1	NA	TGTGCCAGCAGCACCAGGACTAGCGGGGGCTACAATGAGCAGTTCTTC	CASSTRTSGGYNEQFF
TRBV6-4	NA	TRBJ1-4	NA	TGTGCCAGCAGTGACTCTGCCGGGAATGAAAAACTGTTTTTT	CASSDSAGNEKLFF
TRBV30	NA	TRBJ1-4	NA	TGTGCCTGGAGCAACAGCGAAAAACTGTTTTTT	CAWSNSEKLFF
TRBV7-3	TRBD1	TRBJ2-5	NA	TGTGCCAGCAGCAGGGGGACAGGCCAAGAGACCCAGTACTTC	CASSRGTGQETQYF
TRBV5-1	TRBD1	TRBJ1-2	NA	TGCGCCAGCAGCGGGGGACAGGGGATCTATGGCTACACCTTC	CASSGGQGIYGYTF
TRBV7-3	TRBD1	TRBJ1-2	NA	TGTGCCAGCAGCTTAACCCGGGACAGTCCCTATGGCTACACCTTC	CASSLTRDSPYGYTF
TRBV6-1	NA	TRBJ1-2	NA	TGTGCCAGCAGTGATGGACAGAGGAAAAACTATGGCTACACCTTC	CASSDGQRKNYGYTF
TRBV5-1	NA	TRBJ2-3	NA	TGCGCCAGCAGACCCCAGCCCGCGGGGCCTAGCACAGATACGCAGTATTTT	CASRPQPAGPSTDTQYF
TRBV7-3	NA	TRBJ1-6	few	TGTGCCAGCAGCTTAAGGAGCTGCAGGGTACGTAGTTCACCCCTCCACTTT	CASSLRSCRVRSSPLHF
TRBV2	NA	TRBJ2-7	NA	TGTGCCAGCACCCCGGTCCGGGACACTCACTACGAGCAGTACTTC	CASTPVRDTHYEQYF
TRBV5-6	TRBD1	TRBJ1-2	NA	TGTGCCAGCAGCTTGGCAGGGGGACTTAACTATGGCTACACCTTC	CASSLAGGLNYGYTF
TRBV11-2	NA	TRBJ1-1	NA	TGTGCCAGCAGCTTAGCAATGTCAGGCACTGAAGCTTTCTTT	CASSLAMSGTEAFF